Below, 32 T cell receptor beta chains from the same sample are listed, as sequenced in a study of cytotoxic CD8 clonotypes in ibrutinib-treated CLL. Clones were read by immunoSEQ multiplex PCR, and TCRdb kept only the in-frame ones, dropping some. The profile shows more than 300,000 clones, just under 80% of them singletons. The sequencing used PBMCs, collected before ibrutinib treatment. The receptors were sampled from a human donor with chronic lymphocytic leukemia.

V and J are TRBV7-6 and TRBJ1-5; perhaps TRBD1 as D (5 bases). This CDR3 spans 15 amino acids. Germline V gives CDR1 SGHVS, CDR2 FNYEAQ. Trimming took off 4 bases at V and 4 bases at J, with 14 bases between the two ends. Here the CDR3 reads CASSSRRDRNQPQHF. The CDR3, as DNA: TGTGCCAGCAGCTCCAGACGGGACCGTAATCAGCCCCAGCATTTT.

This rearrangement joins TRBV18 to TRBJ2-3; maybe TRBD2 (6 bases). Germline V CDR1 and CDR2: KGHSH, LQKENI. CDR3 size: 16 residues. The V end lost 1 base, the J end lost 4 bases, and 15 bases lay between the germline ends. CDR3 nucleotides: TGTGCCAGCTCACCACAACTAGCCCAAGCAGCAGATACGCAGTATTTT. Translation gives CASSPQLAQAADTQYF.

The chain is built from TRBV9 and TRBJ2-1; the match to TRBD1 covers 7 bases. The CDR3 has 15 amino acids. The V and J ends lost 4 bases and 5 bases, in that order; junction bases with no gene match: 9. Germline-derived CDR1 and CDR2 are SGDLS and YYNGEE. The CDR3, as DNA: TGTGCCAGCAGCCAAGACAGGGTGGGACACAATGAGCAGTTCTTC. Its protein is CASSQDRVGHNEQFF. Supplemented by reference TRBV9 and TRBJ2-1, the full variable domain reads DSGVTQTPKHLITATGQRVTLRCSPRSGDLSVYWYQQSLDQGLQFLIQYYNGEERAKGNILERFSAQQFPDLHSELNLSSLELGDSALYFCASSQDRVGHNEQFFGPGTRLTVL.

This clone was seen once. The chain is built from TRBV7-3 and TRBJ2-2; D is unresolved. This CDR3 spans 14 amino acids. The germline V gene encodes CDR1 SGHTA and CDR2 FQGTGA. Trimming pared 5 bases from V and 8 bases from J, leaving 15 bases between. The CDR3 reads CASSARNALGELFF. The CDR3 nucleotides read TGTGCCAGCAGCGCCCGTAACGCTCTTGGGGAGCTGTTTTTT.

This clone was counted between two and nine times. The chain couples TRBV4-1 to TRBJ2-5, with D hard to call. The germline V gene encodes CDR1 MGHRA and CDR2 YSYEKL. The CDR3 has 14 amino acids. Trimming took off 0 bases at V and 7 bases at J, with 12 bases between the two ends. The CDR3 DNA reads as TGCGCCAGCAGCCAAGATTGGCTAGAAGGGACCCAGTACTTC. Translation gives CASSQDWLEGTQYF.

This clone was detected only a few times. The chain recombines TRBV7-7 with TRBJ2-2, with D uncertain. The CDR3 has 12 amino acids. The V gene lost 6 bases and the J gene lost 3 bases, with 5 bases spanning the gap. The V gene's germline CDR1 is SSHAT and CDR2 FNYEAQ (reference sequence). In DNA form, the CDR3 reads TGTGCCAGCAGTAGTGACACCGGGGAGCTGTTTTTT. The encoded protein is CASSSDTGELFF.

V gene TRBV18 combines with J gene TRBJ2-7; 11 bases are shared with TRBD1. Germline trimming cut 6 bases from V and 3 bases from J; bases unmatched to any gene: 7. Germline V gene lookup returns CDR1 KGHSH and CDR2 LQKENI. The CDR3 covers 15 residues. CDR3 residues: CASSPGQGVGYEQYF. CDR3 sequence (DNA): TGTGCCAGCTCGCCGGGACAGGGGGTTGGCTACGAGCAGTACTTC.

The chain recombines TRBV4-1 with TRBJ1-2; 9 bases are shared with TRBD1. J lost 4 bases, V lost 4 bases, and 10 bases had no gene match. The CDR3 is 16 amino acids. Germline V gene sequence: CDR1 MGHRA, CDR2 YSYEKL. In nucleotides, the CDR3 is TGCGCCAGCAGCCTTACGCTCACAGGGGGCGTCTATGGCTACACCTTC. Protein: CASSLTLTGGVYGYTF.

This rearrangement joins TRBV11-1 to TRBJ2-4; D gene uncertain. The germline V gene has CDR1 SGHAT and CDR2 FQDESV (reference sequence). With 1 base removed from V and 13 bases from J, the gap between germline ends came to 17 bases. The CDR3 extends over 14 amino acids. Here the CDR3 reads CASSLGVLVGPQYF. The CDR3 bases are TGTGCCAGCAGCTTAGGGGTTCTGGTCGGGCCCCAGTACTTC.

The V and J genes are TRBV5-4 and TRBJ1-1, with TRBD1 matching 9 bases. V lost 4 bases and J lost 2; bases outside the gene matches: 6. Germline V gene sequence: CDR1 SGHNT, CDR2 YYREEE (reference sequence). The CDR3 totals 15 residues. Here the CDR3 DNA reads TGTGCCAGCAGCAGGGGACAGGGAGCAAACACTGAAGCTTTCTTT. Its protein is CASSRGQGANTEAFF.

The chain combines TRBV19 with TRBJ1-2; the match to TRBD1 covers 7 bases. Trimming took 2 bases from V and 3 from J; bases not matched to a gene: 0. Germline CDR1 reads LNHDA; CDR2 reads SQIVND (reference sequence). The CDR3 has 13 residues. CDR3 region: CASSIQGDYGYTF. Here the CDR3 DNA reads TGTGCCAGTAGTATACAGGGGGACTATGGCTACACCTTC.

V is TRBV4-2 and J is TRBJ2-1; no clear D. The CDR3 length is 14 residues. Deletions cut 3 bases from V and 3 bases from J, with 9 bases between. The germline V gene has CDR1 LGHNA and CDR2 YNFKEQ. In nucleotides, the CDR3 is TGTGCCAGCAGCCAGAGCCTAAACTACAATGAGCAGTTCTTC. Its translation is CASSQSLNYNEQFF.

This chain connects TRBV6-1 to TRBJ2-5; D is ambiguous. The germline CDR1 and CDR2 sequences are MNHNS and SASEGT. The CDR3 totals 13 residues. V lost 7 bases and J 5 bases, leaving 14 bases between the germline ends. The DNA of the CDR3 is TGTGCCAGCAAATCCCACTTGCTCGAGACCCAGTACTTC. Its translation is CASKSHLLETQYF.

This chain links TRBV11-2 with TRBJ2-3, with TRBD2 identical over 9 bases. V was pared by 4 bases and J by 6 bases, with 11 bases of the junction left unmatched. CDR1 and CDR2 from the germline V gene are SGHAT and FQNNGV. This CDR3 contains 16 residues. The CDR3 DNA is TGTGCCAGCAGCTCCCCATTAGCGGGAGCCGTGGATACGCAGTATTTT. Amino acid sequence: CASSSPLAGAVDTQYF.

In its sample, this clone was seen once. The chain is built from TRBV7-9 and TRBJ2-3; either TRBD1 or TRBD2 may supply D (6 bases each). The CDR3 totals 15 residues. Trimming shortened V by 7 bases and J by 4 bases, and 18 bases separated the two germline ends. Germline V CDR1 and CDR2: SEHNR, FQNEAQ (reference sequence). The CDR3 is CASNPQSGAPDTQYF. CDR3 nucleotide sequence: TGTGCCAGCAACCCTCAATCGGGGGCTCCAGATACGCAGTATTTT. Full variable domain (missing parts from reference TRBV7-9 and TRBJ2-3): DTGVSQNPRHKITKRGQNVTFRCDPISEHNRLYWYRQTLGQGPEFLTYFQNEAQLEKSRLLSDRFSAERPKGSFSTLEIQRTEQGDSAMYLCASNPQSGAPDTQYFGPGTRLTVL.

This clone was observed a single time. The chain joins TRBV2 to TRBJ1-2; tentatively, D is TRBD1 (5 bases). V lost 7 bases, J lost 4 bases, and 10 bases lay in between. CDR3 length equals 12 residues. Germline V lookup: CDR1 SNHLY, CDR2 FYNNEI. The CDR3 nucleotides are TGTGCCAGCACCCGACAGACCTATGGCTACACCTTC. It yields the protein CASTRQTYGYTF.

The chain combines TRBV7-8 with TRBJ1-1; D ambiguous. The V gene's germline CDR1 is SGHVS and CDR2 FQNEAQ. V shed 3 bases and J shed 11 bases, with 10 bases lying between them. The CDR3 is 11 residues long. DNA of the CDR3: TGTGCCAGCAGCTTTTCGTCGAAGGCTTTCTTT. Encoded protein: CASSFSSKAFF.

The chain carries TRBV10-1 and TRBJ1-2; D is perhaps TRBD1 (5 bases). V shed 2 bases and J shed 8 bases, with 18 bases lying between them. Germline V gene lookup returns CDR1 WNHNN and CDR2 SYGVQD (reference sequence). CDR3 length: 15 residues. The CDR3 DNA sequence: TGCGCCAGCAGTGAGCGTATTAGGGGTTTGGAGGGCTACACCTTC. Its translation is CASSERIRGLEGYTF.

V gene TRBV19 combines with J gene TRBJ2-7; possibly TRBD2 for D (5 bases). Germline CDR1 is LNHDA and CDR2 is SQIVND (reference sequence). This CDR3 has 15 residues. The ends were cut back, 5 bases at V and 2 bases at J, with 16 bases in the middle. The CDR3 DNA follows: TGTGCCAGTAGTGACCGAGCGGAGCCCGCCTACGAGCAGTACTTC. Its translation: CASSDRAEPAYEQYF.

J is TRBJ1-2 and V is TRBV30; D is perhaps TRBD1 (5 bases). The CDR3 sequence is 13 residues long. Trimming took 1 base from V and 2 from J, leaving 8 bases between them. Germline values: CDR1 GTSNPN, CDR2 SVGIG (reference sequence). The CDR3 sequence: CAWSEGRNYGYTF. The CDR3, as DNA: TGTGCCTGGAGTGAGGGGCGGAACTATGGCTACACCTTC.

The chain uses TRBV28 and TRBJ1-2, with D possibly matching TRBD1 (6 bases). V dropped 6 bases and J dropped 4 bases, with 18 bases sitting between them. The CDR3 runs to 15 residues. Germline CDR1 is MDHEN and CDR2 is SYDVKM. CDR3 region: CASRPGARGRYGYTF. CDR3 DNA sequence: TGTGCCAGCAGACCGGGGGCTCGGGGCCGCTATGGCTACACCTTC.

This rearrangement joins TRBV5-6 to TRBJ2-3; D is unresolved. The germline gives CDR1 SGHDT, CDR2 YYEEEE. The CDR3 has 12 residues. Trimming removed 0 bases from V and 5 bases from J, with 4 bases in between. The CDR3, as DNA: TGTGCCAGCAGCTTGGGAGGAGATACGCAGTATTTT. This translates into CASSLGGDTQYF. The full variable domain, rest sourced from reference TRBV5-6 and TRBJ2-3, is DAGVTQSPTHLIKTRGQQVTLRCSPKSGHDTVSWYQQALGQGPQFIFQYYEEEERQRGNFPDRFSGHQFPNYSSELNVNALLLGDSALYLCASSLGGDTQYFGPGTRLTVL.

The CDR3: CASSPDRQETQYF. The DNA for the CDR3 is TGTGCCAGCAGTCCGGACAGACAAGAGACCCAGTACTTC. The V call is TRBV2, the J call TRBJ2-5; possibly TRBD1 for D (6 bases). This CDR3 has 13 amino acids. The ends were cut back, 5 bases at V and 2 bases at J, with 9 bases in the middle. CDR1 SNHLY and CDR2 FYNNEI come from the germline V gene.

The chain employs TRBV30 and TRBJ2-1; 7 positions agree with TRBD2. The germline V gene encodes CDR1 GTSNPN and CDR2 SVGIG (reference sequence). This CDR3 contains 16 residues. J was trimmed by 1 base and V by 4 bases; bases with no gene match: 10. CDR3 nucleotide sequence: TGTGCCTGGAAGGCTTCGGGAGGATTATCCTACAATGAGCAGTTCTTC. It is translated as CAWKASGGLSYNEQFF.

The V gene is TRBV28, the J gene TRBJ2-3; D is perhaps TRBD2 (6 bases). With 4 bases removed from V and 3 bases from J, the gap between germline ends came to 17 bases. Per the germline V gene, CDR1 is MDHEN and CDR2 is SYDVKM. CDR3 length: 16 amino acids. In DNA, the CDR3 is TGTGCCAGCAGTTCATCCCGAAGGGGAGGAACAGATACGCAGTATTTT. This gives the protein CASSSSRRGGTDTQYF.

This clone was seen a few times. The chain recombines TRBV7-6 with TRBJ2-3, with a weak D call TRBD2 (5 bases). This CDR3 region has 13 residues. The ends were cut back, 5 bases at V and 1 base at J, with 7 bases in the middle. CDR1 is SGHVS, CDR2 FNYEAQ, per germline. In nucleotides, the CDR3 is TGTGCCAGCAGCCTGGGAGGCACAGATACGCAGTATTTT. Protein product: CASSLGGTDTQYF.

The V call is TRBV27, the J call TRBJ2-2; TRBD1 matches 10 bases. The germline gives CDR1 MNHEY, CDR2 SMNVEV (reference sequence). The CDR3 is 16 amino acids. The V segment lost 9 bases and the J segment 0 bases; nucleotides outside the gene matches: 7. The CDR3 DNA sequence: TGTGCCAGTACTCCGGGACAGGGGACGAACACCGGGGAGCTGTTTTTT. It codes for CASTPGQGTNTGELFF.

The gene calls are TRBV15 and TRBJ2-2, with D maybe TRBD2 (6 bases). V lost 5 bases and J lost 2, with 12 bases in between. This CDR3 comprises 15 residues. Germline loops: CDR1 LNHNV, CDR2 YYDKDF (reference sequence). As DNA, the CDR3 is TGTGCCACCAGCGGCCGGGACTTTAACACCGGGGAGCTGTTTTTT. Translating gives CATSGRDFNTGELFF.

The rearrangement joins TRBV5-1 to TRBJ2-7; D call uncertain. This CDR3 has 13 amino acids. The germline CDR1 and CDR2 sequences are SGHRS and YFSETQ. The V gene lost 0 bases and the J gene lost 2 bases, with 6 bases spanning the gap. The DNA of the CDR3 is TGCGCCAGCAGCTTGGCCTTTCCCTACGAGCAGTACTTC. Translating it yields CASSLAFPYEQYF. Looking up the rest from reference TRBV5-1 and TRBJ2-7 gives the full variable domain: KAGVTQTPRYLIKTRGQQVTLSCSPISGHRSVSWYQQTPGQGLQFLFEYFSETQRNKGNFPGRFSGRQFSNSRSEMNVSTLELGDSALYLCASSLAFPYEQYFGPGTRLTVT.

The V gene is TRBV11-2, the J gene TRBJ1-2; D gene unclear. Looked up from germline, CDR1 is SGHAT and CDR2 is FQNNGV. V lost 5 bases to trimming and J lost 8 bases, with 18 bases between them. The CDR3 has 14 amino acids. The CDR3 bases are TGTGCCAGCAGCCCCCGTGAGGGTGGTAAAGGCTACACCTTC. Protein product: CASSPREGGKGYTF.

Regarding this clone: This may be a read error, as it is one base from a much larger clone. The sample carries other DNA sequences with the same CDR3. The V gene is TRBV7-9, the J gene TRBJ2-7; no definite D call. CDR3 size: 11 residues. V was trimmed by 2 bases and J by 1 base, leaving 0 bases between them. Germline assignment: CDR1 SEHNR and CDR2 FQNEAQ (reference sequence). CDR3 bases: TGTGCCAGCAGCTTATCCTACGAGCAGTACTTC. Amino acid sequence: CASSLSYEQYF. Combining the CDR3 with reference TRBV7-9 and TRBJ2-7 gives the whole variable domain DTGVSQNPRHKITKRGQNVTFRCDPISEHNRLYWYRQTLGQGPEFLTYFQNEAQLEKSRLLSDRFSAERPKGSFSTLEIQRTEQGDSAMYLCASSLSYEQYFGPGTRLTVT.

This clone was counted between two and nine times. The rearrangement uses TRBV18 and TRBJ2-7, with 10 bases identical to TRBD1. V dropped 3 bases and J dropped 1; count of bases not matched to a gene: 3. Looked up from germline, CDR1 is KGHSH and CDR2 is LQKENI. The CDR3 sequence is 15 residues long. The chain's CDR3 is CASSPRQGASYEQYF. As DNA, the CDR3 is TGTGCCAGCTCACCCCGACAGGGGGCATCCTACGAGCAGTACTTC.